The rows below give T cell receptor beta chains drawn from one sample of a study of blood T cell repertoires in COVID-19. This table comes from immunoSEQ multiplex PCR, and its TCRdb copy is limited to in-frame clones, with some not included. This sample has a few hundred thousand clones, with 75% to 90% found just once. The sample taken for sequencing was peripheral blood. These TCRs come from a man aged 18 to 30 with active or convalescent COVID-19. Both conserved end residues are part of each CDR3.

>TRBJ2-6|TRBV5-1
CASSLPPGTGVSGANVLTF
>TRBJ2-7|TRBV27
CASSSFGGLSYEQYF
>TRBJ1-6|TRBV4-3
CASSQDVQGHSPLHF
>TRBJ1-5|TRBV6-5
CASSPRGTNQPQHF
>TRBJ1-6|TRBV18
CASSPRTGGSPLHF
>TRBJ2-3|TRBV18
CASSPPGTSQDTQYF
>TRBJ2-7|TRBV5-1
CASSSNSGSSEQYF
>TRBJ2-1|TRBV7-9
CASSPRTSGRVLNEQFF
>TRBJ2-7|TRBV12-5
CASGLAGGYIEQYF
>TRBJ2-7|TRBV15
CATSRDQGLQYF
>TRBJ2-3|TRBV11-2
CASSQRGRTDTQYF
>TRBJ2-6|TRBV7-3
CASSLNRAGANVLTF
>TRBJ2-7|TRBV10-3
CAITRLAGTSLGEQYF
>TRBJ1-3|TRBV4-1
CASSQERTHNTIYF
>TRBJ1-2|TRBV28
CASSLPRQGGYTF
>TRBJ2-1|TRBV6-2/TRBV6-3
CASSYASAGHNEQFF
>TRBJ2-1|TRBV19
CASSIMAGPNEQFF
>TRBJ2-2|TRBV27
CASSLYRAGTGELFF
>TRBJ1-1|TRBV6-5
CASSSGVGAFF
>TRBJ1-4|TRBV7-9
CASSFGTSNEKLFF
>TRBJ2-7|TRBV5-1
CASSVKTGGAYHEQYF
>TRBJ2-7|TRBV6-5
CASSYSSGHSYEQYF
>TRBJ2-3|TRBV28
CASSQAGADTQYF
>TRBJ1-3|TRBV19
CASSIGYGAGYTIYF
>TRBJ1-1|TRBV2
CASRANRGEAFF
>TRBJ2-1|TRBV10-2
CASSERERYNEQFF
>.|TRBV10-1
CASRRDSWEGEQFF
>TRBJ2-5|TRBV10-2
CASRAPEETQYF
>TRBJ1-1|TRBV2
CASSTLSDRPNTEAFF
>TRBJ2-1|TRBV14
CASSLPGYNEQFF
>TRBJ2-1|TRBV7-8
CASSLLYYDRGREQFF
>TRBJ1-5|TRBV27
CASSKGTGQSNQPQHF
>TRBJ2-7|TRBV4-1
CASSQDPRNYEQYF
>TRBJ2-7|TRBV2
CASTLRDNVEQYF
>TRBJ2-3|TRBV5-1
CASSLAAPGQGTDTQYF
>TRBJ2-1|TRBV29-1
CSVEDLRNSYNEQFF
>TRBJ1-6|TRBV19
CASSPKGGQSPLHF
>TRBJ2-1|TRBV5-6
CASRIFSGLLYNEQFF
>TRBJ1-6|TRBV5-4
CASSLGTGVSPLHF
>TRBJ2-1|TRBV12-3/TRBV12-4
CASSFGQGEQFF
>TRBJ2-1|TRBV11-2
CASLPLAGLHNEQFF
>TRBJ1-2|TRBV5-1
CASSSDGQGPYGYTF
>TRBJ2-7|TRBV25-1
CASSAHRAESYEQYF
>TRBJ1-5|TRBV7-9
CASSFGGGVGQPQHF
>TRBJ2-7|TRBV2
CASSEAPGQTYEQYF
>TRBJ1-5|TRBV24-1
CATSGQYNQPQHF
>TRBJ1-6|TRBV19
CASSMTGGRSPLHF
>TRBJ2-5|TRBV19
CASSNSAVGWETQYF
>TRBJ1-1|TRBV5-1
CASSFSISGGTEAFF
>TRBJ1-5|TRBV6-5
CASSPFGGGNQPQHF
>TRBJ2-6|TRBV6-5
CASRTGSGANVLTF
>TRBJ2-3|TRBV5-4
CASGGWGGGGTDTQYF
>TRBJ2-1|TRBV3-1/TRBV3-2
CASSHNGGSEQFF
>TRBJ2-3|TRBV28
CASSFSPILIAEDTDTQYF
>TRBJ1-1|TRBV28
CASCLRTGTEAFF